This is a list of T cell receptor beta chains from one sample in a study of beta chain features in type 1 diabetes. Repertoires were generated with immunoSEQ multiplex PCR, while TCRdb's copy carries only in-frame clones and drops some. Of around 260,000 clones in the sample, roughly 25% were seen once. Sequencing used naive CD4+ T cells from blood. Every receptor here comes from a woman in her thirties with type 1 diabetes. CDR3s include the opening cysteine and the closing phenylalanine or tryptophan. Fields, in order: CDR3 DNA, CDR3 protein, V gene, clone size, D gene, J gene. A D gene is named only where the DNA matches it firmly. Part of the rows lack a size; the others show once, few, many or a class for expanded clones.

TGCGCCAGCAGCCAAGTCAGCTCCAGGCTGAACACTGAAGCTTTCTTT | CASSQVSSRLNTEAFF | TRBV4-1 | few | NA | TRBJ1-1
TGTGCCAGCAGCCTGGGACTAGCGGGAGCTATCGAGCAGTACTTC | CASSLGLAGAIEQYF | TRBV5-6 | few | TRBD2 | TRBJ2-7
TGTGCCAGCACGATCGGCCAGCGGACGCAGTATTTT | CASTIGQRTQYF | TRBV2 | NA | NA | TRBJ2-3
TGTGCCTGGAGTAGCCCGGGGTATGGCTACACCTTC | CAWSSPGYGYTF | TRBV30 | few | NA | TRBJ1-2
TGTGCCAGTAGCCAAAACATTCGCACAGATACGCAGTATTTT | CASSQNIRTDTQYF | TRBV19 | few | NA | TRBJ2-3
TGTGCCAGCAGCTTAGGGACTAGCGGCGATACGCAGTATTTT | CASSLGTSGDTQYF | TRBV7-3 | NA | TRBD2 | TRBJ2-3
TGTGCCACCAGCAGGCCTAGCGGGAGTAAAGAGACCCAGTACTTC | CATSRPSGSKETQYF | TRBV15 | few | TRBD2 | TRBJ2-5
TGTGCCACCAGCAGGGGGGCTGTTTATGGCTACACCTTC | CATSRGAVYGYTF | TRBV15 | few | NA | TRBJ1-2
TGTGCCACCACCCCCGGCGGAGAGACCCAGTACTTC | CATTPGGETQYF | TRBV15 | NA | NA | TRBJ2-5
TGTGCCAGCAGCCCACAAGGGACAGGCTCCCGCGTTAACTATGGCTACACCTTC | CASSPQGTGSRVNYGYTF | TRBV7-9 | NA | TRBD1 | TRBJ1-2
TGCGCCAGCAGCCAAGGTCGGGAGAACACTGAAGCTTTCTTT | CASSQGRENTEAFF | TRBV4-1 | NA | NA | TRBJ1-1
TGCAGCGGTGACAGGTCAAACACTGAAGCTTTCTTT | CSGDRSNTEAFF | TRBV29-1 | NA | NA | TRBJ1-1
TGTGCCAGCAGTCCCTCTACGGATACGCAGTATTTT | CASSPSTDTQYF | TRBV27 | NA | NA | TRBJ2-3
TGTGCCAGCAGCGTAGGGCTCCTCACTAGCGTCTCCTACGAGCAGTACTTC | CASSVGLLTSVSYEQYF | TRBV9 | NA | TRBD2 | TRBJ2-7
TGCGCCAGCAGCTTTACTTTAGCGGGAGAGTACGAGCAGTACTTC | CASSFTLAGEYEQYF | TRBV5-1 | few | TRBD2 | TRBJ2-7
TGTGCCTGGACAGGGAAAACTGAAGCTTTCTTT | CAWTGKTEAFF | TRBV30 | NA | NA | TRBJ1-1
TGTGCCAGCAGTTCAGGACAGGGCTACGAGCAGTACTTC | CASSSGQGYEQYF | TRBV28 | NA | TRBD1 | TRBJ2-7
TGTGCCACCAGCAGGTTAGCTGGGGCCAACGTCCTGACTTTC | CATSRLAGANVLTF | TRBV15 | few | NA | TRBJ2-6
TGTGCCAGCAGCGGGGACACATACTCTGAAGCTTTCTTT | CASSGDTYSEAFF | TRBV7-3 | NA | NA | TRBJ1-1
TGTGCCAGCAGCCAAGGCGACAGCTCTGGGGCCAACGTCCTGACTTTC | CASSQGDSSGANVLTF | TRBV14 | few | NA | TRBJ2-6
TGTGCCTGGATATCAGCGGGAGTCAGCATTCAGTACTTC | CAWISAGVSIQYF | TRBV30 | few | TRBD2 | TRBJ2-4
TGCAGCGCGGACAGGGTCAACACTGAAGCTTTCTTT | CSADRVNTEAFF | TRBV29-1 | few | TRBD1 | TRBJ1-1
TGCAGCGGGGCACTAGCGGGGGGTGAGACCCAGTACTTC | CSGALAGGETQYF | TRBV29-1 | NA | TRBD2 | TRBJ2-5
TGCGCCAGCAGTTACCAGGAGGGGACCTACGAGCAGTACTTC | CASSYQEGTYEQYF | TRBV4-1 | few | NA | TRBJ2-7
TGTGCCAGCTCACCCAGGGAAGATGGCTATGGCTACACCTTC | CASSPREDGYGYTF | TRBV18 | few | NA | TRBJ1-2
TGTGCCAGCAGCTATGGCCTAGCCAAAAACATTCAGTACTTC | CASSYGLAKNIQYF | TRBV7-8 | few | NA | TRBJ2-4
TGTGCCTGCTTTAGCGGTAGCTCCTACGAGCAGTACTTC | CACFSGSSYEQYF | TRBV30 | NA | NA | TRBJ2-7
TGTGCCAGCAGTTTACCGAGTTCAGGCTACGAGCAGTACTTC | CASSLPSSGYEQYF | TRBV28 | few | NA | TRBJ2-7
TGTGCCAGCAGCTGGAGGACAGGGAATGAGCAGTTCTTC | CASSWRTGNEQFF | TRBV7-3 | NA | TRBD1 | TRBJ2-1
TGCAGCGTTGTGACAGGAGCTAATGAAAAACTGTTTTTT | CSVVTGANEKLFF | TRBV29-1 | few | NA | TRBJ1-4
TGTGCCAGCAGTTCCCCGCCAGTCGAATATGGCTACACCTTC | CASSSPPVEYGYTF | TRBV28 | NA | NA | TRBJ1-2
TGTGCCAGCAGCACCAGAGACAGAAACAAGTACTTC | CASSTRDRNKYF | TRBV25-1 | NA | NA | TRBJ2-5
TGTGCCAGCAGTTACTCCCCCCCAGAGCAGTTCTTC | CASSYSPPEQFF | TRBV6-6 | NA | NA | TRBJ2-1
TGCAGCGTTGGGGGGACTAGCGAGTACAATGAGCAGTTCTTC | CSVGGTSEYNEQFF | TRBV29-1 | NA | TRBD2 | TRBJ2-1
TGTGCCAGTAGTAAGTCGACTAGGGCCTCGGAGCAGTACTTC | CASSKSTRASEQYF | TRBV19 | few | NA | TRBJ2-7
TGCGCCAGCAGCCGCCAAGACTACCAGGATTACAATGAGCAGTTCTTC | CASSRQDYQDYNEQFF | TRBV4-1 | few | NA | TRBJ2-1